The 16 T cell receptor beta chains in this list originate from one sample, sequenced in a study of CD8 T cells in ankylosing spondylitis. Regarding the study as a whole: A motif in TCR beta, a set of several highly homologous variants, appeared characteristic of ankylosing spondylitis blood.

Which antigens these TCRs recognize remains unknown. TCRdb analysed the 5' RACE reads with MiXCR anew, one entry per CDR3 protein. Found here are just under 550,000 distinct CDR3 sequences, 9.5% to 15% of them singletons; the top ten hold nearly 7%. Sequencing was done on a sample of blood, either unsorted or a sorted T cell fraction (not recorded which). The receptors stem from a male donor with ankylosing spondylitis.

CDR3 loop: CASSFSRRDLRANEQFF. The CDR3 DNA reads as TGTGCCAGCAGCTTCTCCCGGCGGGACCTAAGGGCCAATGAGCAGTTCTTC. This chain joins TRBV7-9 and TRBJ2-1; tentatively, D is TRBD2 (6 bases). The V gene's germline CDR1 is SEHNR and CDR2 FQNEAQ (reference sequence). CDR3 size: 17 residues. Between the trimmed V and J ends, which lost 3 bases and 6 bases, there was a span of 21 bases.

This chain joins TRBV29-1 and TRBJ2-1, with 7 positions matching TRBD2. Germline V gene data show CDR1 as SQVTM and CDR2 as ANQGSEA. The junction had 11 bases not matched to a gene; V was cut back by 7 bases and J by 8 bases. CDR3 length equals 13 residues. This CDR3 is CSASSGLGYEQFF. DNA of the CDR3: TGCAGCGCCTCTAGCGGTCTAGGCTATGAGCAGTTCTTC.

This clonotype was seen repeatedly, ten times or more. The gene calls are TRBV24-1 and TRBJ2-1; D perhaps matches TRBD2 (6 bases). V shed 1 base and J shed 1 base, with 10 bases lying between them. The germline V gene has CDR1 KGHDR and CDR2 SFDVKD. The CDR3 has 16 amino acids. DNA for the CDR3: TGTGCCACCAGTGATTTCTGGGGGGAGTCCTACAATGAGCAGTTCTTC. Translating gives CATSDFWGESYNEQFF.

This clonotype was counted ten times or more. V and J are TRBV29-1 and TRBJ1-2; D unresolved. Germline V CDR1 and CDR2: SQVTM, ANQGSEA. The CDR3 has 14 residues. Trimming cost V 3 bases and J 0 bases, with 11 bases left between them. Written as DNA, the CDR3 is TGCAGCGTTGAGGCCGCTACATCTAACTATGGCTACACCTTC. Amino acid sequence: CSVEAATSNYGYTF.

There are a few counts of this clonotype. The chain couples TRBV10-2 to TRBJ1-1; D is unresolved. This CDR3 region has 16 residues. Trimming shortened V by 7 bases and J by 1 base, and 19 bases separated the two germline ends. Per the germline V gene, CDR1 is WSHSY and CDR2 is SAAADI. In DNA form, the CDR3 reads TGCGCCAGCATTCGGCGGGTTGGTTCGGGGAACACTGAAGCTTTCTTT. Translated, it gives CASIRRVGSGNTEAFF.

V and J are TRBV20-1 and TRBJ2-5; D unresolved. CDR1 and CDR2 from the germline V gene are DFQATT and SNEGSKA (reference sequence). The V end was cut by 2 bases, the J end by 4 bases, with 14 bases between. The length of the CDR3 is 14 residues. The CDR3 coding sequence is TGCAGTGCTAGAAGTGTCGGTGGGCCAGAGACCCAGTACTTC. This translates into CSARSVGGPETQYF.

This chain links TRBV15 with TRBJ2-2, with D hard to call. The CDR3 consists of 13 residues. The V end was cut by 1 base, the J end by 7 bases, with 7 bases between. The germline CDR1 and CDR2 sequences are LNHNV and YYDKDF (reference sequence). The CDR3 sequence is CATSRVFGGELFF. CDR3 coding DNA: TGTGCCACCAGCAGAGTCTTTGGCGGGGAGCTGTTTTTT.

The sample holds a few counts of this clonotype. The rearrangement joins TRBV7-2 to TRBJ2-5; D is uncertain. V shed 2 bases and J shed 4 bases, with 8 bases lying between them. CDR1 is SGHTA and CDR2 is FQGNSA in the germline V gene. This CDR3 has 13 amino acids. This chain's CDR3 is CASSLWLAETQYF. The DNA of the CDR3 is TGTGCCAGCAGCTTATGGTTGGCAGAGACCCAGTACTTC.

This clonotype was seen a handful of times. V usage is TRBV14 and J usage is TRBJ1-1; D is uncertain. Trimming took off 0 bases at V and 0 bases at J, with 11 bases between the two ends. CDR1 is SGHDN, CDR2 FVKESK, per germline. The CDR3 runs to 16 residues. This CDR3 reads CASSQEVFGLNTEAFF. DNA of the CDR3: TGTGCCAGCAGCCAAGAGGTGTTCGGGCTGAACACTGAAGCTTTCTTT.

This chain uses TRBV5-1 with TRBJ2-1; D uncertain. Trimming left V 4 bases short and J 0 bases short, with 14 bases between. Per germline, CDR1 SGHRS and CDR2 YFSETQ. This CDR3 has 16 residues. This CDR3 reads CASSPIGASSYNEQFF. The CDR3 nucleotides are TGCGCCAGCAGCCCGATCGGCGCCAGCTCCTACAATGAGCAGTTCTTC.

This clonotype was observed at least ten times. The chain links TRBV4-1 to TRBJ2-4; 7 bases align to TRBD2. Germline-derived CDR1 and CDR2 are MGHRA and YSYEKL. The CDR3 runs to 14 residues. With 1 base clipped from V and 13 bases from J, the junction kept 10 bases outside the gene matches. CDR3 DNA: TGCGCCAGCAGCCAAGTGGGGACTAATCCGGTACAGTACTTC. Protein product: CASSQVGTNPVQYF.

The rearrangement links TRBV15 to TRBJ1-1; D might be TRBD1 (5 bases). This CDR3 comprises 13 residues. The germline V gene has CDR1 LNHNV and CDR2 YYDKDF (reference sequence). Trimming cost V 5 bases and J 5 bases, with 12 bases left between them. The DNA for the CDR3 is TGTGCCACCAGCCACTTGACAGTTACTGAAGCTTTCTTT. It translates to CATSHLTVTEAFF.

This clonotype was counted a few times. The chain combines TRBV20-1 with TRBJ1-1; D gene unclear. V lost 8 bases and J lost 3, with 13 bases in between. Germline-derived CDR1 and CDR2 are DFQATT and SNEGSKA (reference sequence). The CDR3 sequence is 12 residues long. The CDR3 DNA reads TGCAGTCCCCTCGGGAGGGACACTGAAGCTTTCTTT. Amino acids: CSPLGRDTEAFF.

Only a few counts were recorded for this clonotype. The CDR3 nucleotides read TGTGCCAGCAGTTTAGCAGGAGCACCTGGAAACACCATATATTTT. Translated, it gives CASSLAGAPGNTIYF. The chain couples TRBV12-3 or TRBV12-4 to TRBJ1-3; no clear D. V lost 0 bases and J lost 2, with 8 bases in between. This CDR3 is 15 amino acids long.

The rearrangement uses TRBV2 and TRBJ1-1; 7 bases agree with TRBD1. The CDR3 sequence is 14 residues long. V was clipped by 6 bases and J by 4 bases; unmatched bases: 8. The germline CDR1 and CDR2 sequences are SNHLY and FYNNEI. CDR3 nucleotides: TGTGCCAGCAGGGAGGGGGCGTATGGCACTGAAGCTTTCTTT. It is translated as CASREGAYGTEAFF. Drawing the rest from reference TRBV2 and TRBJ1-1, the complete variable domain is EPEVTQTPSHQVTQMGQEVILRCVPISNHLYFYWYRQILGQKVEFLVSFYNNEISEKSEIFDDQFSVERPDGSNFTLKIRSTKLEDSAMYFCASREGAYGTEAFFGQGTRLTVV.

This clonotype was seen a few times. The chain couples TRBV9 to TRBJ2-1; D may match TRBD1 or TRBD2 (5 bases each). CDR1 is SGDLS and CDR2 is YYNGEE in the germline V gene. The CDR3 has 17 amino acids. The V and J ends lost 4 bases and 4 bases respectively, with 21 bases between them. The CDR3 protein is CASSPRGDLGGYNEQFF. CDR3 DNA: TGTGCCAGCAGCCCCCGGGGCGACCTCGGCGGTTACAATGAGCAGTTCTTC.